The 3 T cell receptor beta chains listed next were all sequenced from one sample in a study of type 1 regulatory T cells. TCRdb re-derived calls from the reads in MiXCR, one entry per CDR3 protein. This table has about 65,000 distinct CDR3 sequences, approximately 47% appearing once. Their target antigens are unknown. Source material: cultured non-Tr1 T cells, either the whole culture or a sorted T cell fraction (not recorded which). The receptors originated from a human donor in good health.

This clonotype appeared once. This chain connects TRBV11-3 to TRBJ2-3; no clear D. The V gene lost 4 bases and the J gene lost 4 bases, with 18 bases spanning the gap. CDR1 is SGHNT and CDR2 is YENEEA in the germline V gene. This CDR3 is built from 16 residues. The chain's CDR3 is CASSSPFEASPDTQYF. CDR3 bases: TGTGCCAGCAGCTCCCCATTCGAGGCGTCCCCAGATACGCAGTATTTT.

This clonotype was counted once. This may be a read error: a much more frequent sequence differs by one nucleotide. The chain joins TRBV4-1 to TRBJ2-1; D is unresolved. The CDR3 length is 15 residues. Germline assignment: CDR1 MGHRA and CDR2 YSYEKL. The V gene lost 1 base and the J gene lost 0 bases, with 7 bases spanning the gap. CDR3 coding DNA: TGCGCCAGCAGCCAAGCGGATGGCTCCTACAATGAGCAGTTCTTC. It yields the protein CASSQADGSYNEQFF.

The chain recombines TRBV2 with TRBJ2-7; D call uncertain. V was cut by 6 bases and J by 0 bases, with 9 bases left in between. The germline gives CDR1 SNHLY, CDR2 FYNNEI. The CDR3 consists of 13 residues. The CDR3 DNA is TGTGCCAGCAGGGCGTCGGGCTCCTACGAGCAGTACTTC. Amino acids: CASRASGSYEQYF. The full variable domain, in which reference TRBV2 and TRBJ2-7 provide the parts outside the CDR3, is EPEVTQTPSHQVTQMGQEVILRCVPISNHLYFYWYRQILGQKVEFLVSFYNNEISEKSEIFDDQFSVERPDGSNFTLKIRSTKLEDSAMYFCASRASGSYEQYFGPGTRLTVT.